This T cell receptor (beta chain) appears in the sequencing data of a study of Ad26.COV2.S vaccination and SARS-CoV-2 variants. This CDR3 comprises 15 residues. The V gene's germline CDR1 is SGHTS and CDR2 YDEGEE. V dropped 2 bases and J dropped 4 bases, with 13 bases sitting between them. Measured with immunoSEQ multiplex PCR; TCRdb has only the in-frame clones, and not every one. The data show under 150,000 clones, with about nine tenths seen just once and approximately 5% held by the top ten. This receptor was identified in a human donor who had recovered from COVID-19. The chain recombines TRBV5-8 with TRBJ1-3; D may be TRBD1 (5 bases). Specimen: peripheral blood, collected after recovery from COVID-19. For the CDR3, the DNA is TGTGCCAGCAGCTTCCCCGGGACCGCAGGAAACACCATATATTTT. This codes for CASSFPGTAGNTIYF.